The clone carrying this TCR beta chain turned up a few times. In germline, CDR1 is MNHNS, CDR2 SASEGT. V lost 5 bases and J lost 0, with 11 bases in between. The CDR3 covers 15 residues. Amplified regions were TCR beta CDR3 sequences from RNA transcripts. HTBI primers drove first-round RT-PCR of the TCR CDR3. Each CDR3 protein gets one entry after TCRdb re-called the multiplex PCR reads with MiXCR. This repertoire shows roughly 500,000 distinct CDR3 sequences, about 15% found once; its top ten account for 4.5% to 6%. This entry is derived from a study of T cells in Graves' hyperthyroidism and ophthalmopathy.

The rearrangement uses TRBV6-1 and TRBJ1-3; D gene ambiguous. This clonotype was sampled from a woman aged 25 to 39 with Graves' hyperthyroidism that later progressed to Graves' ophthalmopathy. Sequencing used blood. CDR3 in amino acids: CASSYGEPSGNTIYF. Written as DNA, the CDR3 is TGTGCCAGCAGTTATGGTGAACCCTCTGGAAACACCATATATTTT.